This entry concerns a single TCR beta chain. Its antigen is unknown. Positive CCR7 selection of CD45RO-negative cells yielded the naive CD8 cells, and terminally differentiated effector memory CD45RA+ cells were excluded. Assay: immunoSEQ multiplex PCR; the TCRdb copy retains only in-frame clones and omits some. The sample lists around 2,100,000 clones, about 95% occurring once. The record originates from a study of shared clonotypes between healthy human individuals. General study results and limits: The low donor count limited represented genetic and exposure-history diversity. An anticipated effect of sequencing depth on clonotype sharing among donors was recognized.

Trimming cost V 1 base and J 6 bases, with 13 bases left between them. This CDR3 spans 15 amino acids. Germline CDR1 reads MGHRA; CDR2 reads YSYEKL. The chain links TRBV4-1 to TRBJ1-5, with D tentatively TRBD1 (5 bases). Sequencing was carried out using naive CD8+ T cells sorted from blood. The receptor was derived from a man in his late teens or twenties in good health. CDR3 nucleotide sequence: TGCGCCAGCAGCCAAGTTGTGGCAGGGCCTCAGCCCCAGCATTTT. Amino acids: CASSQVVAGPQPQHF.